This TCR beta chain emerged from a study of type 1 regulatory T cells. Study background: This in vitro CD4 product, T-allo10, is enriched for Tr1 cells and alloantigen-specific. Findings and caveats of the study: Compared with non-Tr1 cells, Tr1 cells showed a narrower TCR repertoire.

This clonotype is medium-sized within its sample. Its target is unknown. The J segment lost 2 bases and the V segment lost 5 bases, leaving 3 bases of the junction unmatched. Germline values: CDR1 DFQATT, CDR2 SNEGSKA (reference sequence). CDR3 length: 14 residues. TCRdb processed the reads anew with MiXCR; each CDR3 protein has one entry. Of about 42,000 distinct CDR3 sequences listed, roughly an eighth are singletons. Sequencing was performed on cultured non-Tr1 T cells, either the whole culture or a sorted T cell fraction (not recorded which). This TCR came from a human donor in good health. The J gene is TRBJ2-7, the V gene TRBV20-1; 13 bases are shared with TRBD2. The CDR3 here is CSAHGLAGAYEQYF. CDR3 DNA: TGCAGTGCTCACGGACTAGCGGGAGCCTACGAGCAGTACTTC.